Each of the 22 T cell receptor beta chains below was sequenced from the same sample in a study of T-cell reconstitution after alpha-beta-depleted transplantation in children. Unique molecular identifiers were used in preparing the TCRbeta library. Each CDR3 protein is one row after TCRdb ran MiXCR on the PCR reads. The sample includes approximately 200,000 distinct CDR3 sequences, just under 6.5% seen only once; the top ten take under 5%. The specimen comprised PBMCs, sampled before TCRalphabeta/CD19-depleted stem cell transplant. The receptors here all came from a girl under three years old with combined immunodeficiency, due to receive a stem cell transplant.

This clonotype was seen many times. J is TRBJ2-5 and V is TRBV10-3; 8 nucleotides agree with TRBD1. This CDR3 spans 16 amino acids. Germline V lookup: CDR1 ENHRY, CDR2 SYGVKD. V was clipped by 3 bases and J by 3 bases; unmatched bases: 9. The CDR3 region is CAISEYDRGRKETQYF. In nucleotides, the CDR3 is TGTGCCATCAGTGAATATGACAGGGGTAGGAAAGAGACCCAGTACTTC.

This clonotype was picked up many times. The V call is TRBV25-1, the J call TRBJ1-1; D not certain. Trimming removed 0 bases at V and 5 bases at J, with 7 bases between. The CDR3 totals 13 residues. The V gene's germline CDR1 is MGHDK and CDR2 SYGVNS. The chain's CDR3 is CASSEYWITEAFF. CDR3 DNA sequence: TGTGCCAGCAGTGAATACTGGATTACTGAAGCTTTCTTT.

At least ten counts were recorded for this clonotype. This chain uses TRBV7-9 with TRBJ1-5; D unresolved. This CDR3 region has 14 residues. The V end was cut by 4 bases, the J end by 8 bases, with 15 bases between. Germline V gene lookup returns CDR1 SEHNR and CDR2 FQNEAQ (reference sequence). The CDR3 DNA reads TGTGCCAGCAGCTCGAGCCTGGGCCAGGAGCCCCAGCATTTT. Encoded protein: CASSSSLGQEPQHF.

This clonotype was counted only a few times. The rearrangement joins TRBV7-9 to TRBJ1-3, with 7 bases fitting TRBD1. V lost 4 bases to trimming and J lost 2 bases; unmatched junction nucleotides: 5. Germline V gives CDR1 SEHNR, CDR2 FQNEAQ (reference sequence). This CDR3 is built from 15 residues. The CDR3 sequence is CASSSTGRPGNTIYF. The CDR3 DNA sequence: TGTGCCAGCAGCTCGACAGGGCGTCCTGGAAACACCATATATTTT.

The chain joins TRBV7-9 to TRBJ2-7; 7 bases are shared with TRBD1. Germline lookup yields CDR1 SEHNR and CDR2 FQNEAQ (reference sequence). The CDR3 contains 14 residues. With 1 base clipped from V and 4 bases from J, the junction kept 4 bases outside the gene matches. CDR3 DNA sequence: TGTGCCAGCAGCTTAGAGGGGACAGCTTACGAGCAGTACTTC. This codes for CASSLEGTAYEQYF.

This clonotype was found a few times. The chain is built from TRBV7-2 and TRBJ2-3; 8 nucleotides match TRBD2. Looked up from germline, CDR1 is SGHTA and CDR2 is FQGNSA. The CDR3 extends over 15 amino acids. V shed 5 bases, J shed 3 bases, and the junction held 7 bases outside the gene matches. This CDR3 is CASSPGGARTDTQYF. For the CDR3, the DNA is TGTGCCAGCAGCCCCGGGGGGGCCAGGACAGATACGCAGTATTTT.

This clonotype has ten or more counts. This sequence joins TRBV12-3 or TRBV12-4 and TRBJ2-2; no definite D call. Trimming removed 6 bases at V and 5 bases at J, with 4 bases between. This CDR3 is 11 amino acids long. In DNA, the CDR3 is TGTGCCAGCAGACGGACCGGGGAGCTGTTTTTT. It specifies CASRRTGELFF.

This clonotype was found many times. The V call is TRBV12-3 or TRBV12-4, the J call TRBJ2-1, with a tentative D call TRBD1 (5 bases). V was clipped by 1 base and J by 0 bases, with 7 bases between them. The CDR3 consists of 15 residues. Here the CDR3 DNA reads TGTGCCAGCAGTTTAGGGACATTCTCCTACAATGAGCAGTTCTTC. Protein sequence: CASSLGTFSYNEQFF.

This clonotype was seen ten or more times. The chain employs TRBV28 and TRBJ2-1, with D hard to call. Germline CDR1 and CDR2: MDHEN and SYDVKM. V was trimmed by 3 bases and J by 8 bases, leaving 11 bases between them. The CDR3 consists of 13 residues. The CDR3 loop reads CASSLSRDDEQFF. DNA for the CDR3: TGTGCCAGCAGTTTGTCCCGAGACGATGAGCAGTTCTTC.

This chain connects TRBV6-4 to TRBJ2-3; 9 positions match TRBD2. Germline loops: CDR1 MRHNA, CDR2 SNTAGT. This CDR3 has 15 residues. After removal of 3 bases from V and 1 base from J, the junction contained 2 bases not matched to a gene. In DNA form, the CDR3 reads TGTGCCAGCAGTGAAGTAGCGGGGGGCACAGATACGCAGTATTTT. It encodes CASSEVAGGTDTQYF.

This clonotype was observed many times. J is TRBJ2-2 and V is TRBV21-1. TRBV21-1 corresponds to a pseudogene. This CDR3 region has 14 residues. CDR3 sequence reads: CASFCRLNTGELFF. In nucleotides, the CDR3 is TGTGCCAGCTTTTGTCGATTGAACACCGGGGAGCTGTTTTTT.

This clonotype was detected many times. This chain uses TRBV27 with TRBJ2-1; D call uncertain. Deletions cut 4 bases from V and 7 bases from J, with 11 bases between. CDR1 MNHEY and CDR2 SMNVEV come from the germline V gene (reference sequence). This CDR3 comprises 13 residues. The CDR3 nucleotides read TGTGCCAGCAGTTCGACCGGACGGAATGAGCAGTTCTTC. It is translated as CASSSTGRNEQFF.

This clonotype came up many times. The chain uses TRBV2 and TRBJ1-2, with 8 bases aligning to TRBD1. The V and J ends lost 6 bases and 4 bases, in that order; junction bases with no gene match: 10. The V gene's germline CDR1 is SNHLY and CDR2 FYNNEI. This CDR3 spans 15 amino acids. The CDR3 sequence: CASRPPGQAFYGYTF. The CDR3 bases are TGTGCCAGCAGGCCTCCGGGACAGGCATTCTATGGCTACACCTTC.

V is TRBV27 and J is TRBJ2-7, with a weak D call TRBD2 (5 bases). Germline V lookup: CDR1 MNHEY, CDR2 SMNVEV (reference sequence). The CDR3 is 16 amino acids. Trimming pared 5 bases from V and 3 bases from J, leaving 20 bases between. The CDR3 region is CASSPLLASRYYEQYF. CDR3 DNA sequence: TGTGCCAGCAGTCCTTTACTCGCTAGCCGATACTACGAGCAGTACTTC.

There are many counts of this clonotype. V is TRBV20-1 and J is TRBJ2-1, with 8 bases lining up with TRBD2. After removal of 7 bases from V and 8 bases from J, the junction contained 10 bases not matched to a gene. This CDR3 is 13 amino acids long. Germline V lookup: CDR1 DFQATT, CDR2 SNEGSKA (reference sequence). CDR3 nucleotides: TGCAGTGGAACGGCGGGGGGAATGTATGAGCAGTTCTTC. Its translation is CSGTAGGMYEQFF.

This clonotype was counted ten times or more. This chain uses TRBV6-5 with TRBJ2-5, with a tentative D call TRBD1 (5 bases). Trimming took 4 bases from V and 0 from J, leaving 6 bases between them. The CDR3 consists of 13 residues. Germline CDR1 MNHEY, CDR2 SVGAGI. CDR3 in DNA: TGTGCCAGCAGTTGGGGCTACCAAGAGACCCAGTACTTC. It is translated as CASSWGYQETQYF.

This clonotype was recorded many times. In DNA, the CDR3 is TGTGCCAGCAGTTCGGCGGGAGAGGGGGAGCAGTTCTTC. As protein: CASSSAGEGEQFF. The chain recombines TRBV6-5 with TRBJ2-1, with 7 bases matching TRBD2. This CDR3 has 13 amino acids. Germline loops: CDR1 MNHEY, CDR2 SVGAGI. J lost 10 bases, V lost 4 bases, and 7 bases had no gene match.

This clonotype was detected many times. The rearrangement joins TRBV29-1 to TRBJ2-7; 13 bases are shared with TRBD2. Germline V CDR1 and CDR2: SQVTM, ANQGSEA. The CDR3 spans 14 residues. Germline trimming cut 6 bases from V and 3 bases from J; bases unmatched to any gene: 5. The CDR3 reads CSVRLAGGYYEQYF. The CDR3 DNA sequence: TGCAGCGTCAGACTAGCGGGAGGATACTACGAGCAGTACTTC.

The sample holds many counts of this clonotype. One end of the junction varies from germline; a read error may be responsible. The V gene is TRBV7-9, the J gene TRBJ1-1; no firm D call. CDR1 is SEHNR and CDR2 is FQNEAQ in the germline V gene (reference sequence). This CDR3 has 13 amino acids. The CDR3 DNA follows: TGTGCCAGCTGCTTGGAAATAAACACTGAAGCTTTCTTT. Translating it yields CASCLEINTEAFF.

This clonotype has only a few counts. This sequence joins TRBV20-1 and TRBJ2-4; 8 nucleotides match TRBD1. In germline, CDR1 is DFQATT, CDR2 SNEGSKA (reference sequence). The CDR3 has 15 residues. Unmatched junction bases numbered 4, after V lost 3 bases and J lost 0 bases. This chain's CDR3 is CSASDRGLAKNIQYF. The CDR3 DNA follows: TGCAGTGCTAGCGACAGGGGACTAGCCAAAAACATTCAGTACTTC.

The genes are TRBV7-6 and TRBJ1-2; D is ambiguous. CDR3 size: 13 residues. CDR1 is SGHVS and CDR2 is FNYEAQ in the germline V gene. V was cut by 6 bases and J by 2 bases, with 10 bases left in between. This chain's CDR3 is CASSWGLNYGYTF. CDR3 nucleotides: TGTGCCAGCAGTTGGGGTTTAAACTATGGCTACACCTTC. The complete variable domain, with remaining parts taken from reference TRBV7-6 and TRBJ1-2, reads GAGVSQSPRYKVTKRGQDVALRCDPISGHVSLYWYRQALGQGPEFLTYFNYEAQQDKSGLPNDRFSAERPEGSISTLTIQRTEQRDSAMYRCASSWGLNYGYTFGSGTRLTVV.

Many counts were recorded for this clonotype. V and J are TRBV6-5 and TRBJ2-1, with 10 bases lining up with TRBD2. The CDR3 is made up of 16 amino acids. V gave up 0 bases and J gave up 6 bases; unmatched junction bases: 5. Germline CDR1 MNHEY, CDR2 SVGAGI. The CDR3 sequence: CASSYSSGRGGNEQFF. CDR3 bases: TGTGCCAGCAGTTACTCCAGCGGGAGGGGGGGCAATGAGCAGTTCTTC.